The entry that follows covers one T cell receptor (beta chain) sequence. Its antigen is unknown. No quality values exist for individual bases; no much larger clone is one base distant. Sequencing used an Illumina HiSeq 2500. Quantitative 5'-RACE with molecular barcodes was the method used to prepare the TCR beta libraries. The original methods were these. A new computational method based on a probabilistic model of VDJ rearrangement was used to identify disease-linked TCR variants. Clones were called with MiXCR by TCRdb after fastp trimmed the public reads at Q25, and only in-frame beta chains were retained. Identical CDR3 proteins give one entry, which carries the most common genes and DNA. For this entry, the V and J calls and clone size follow TCRdb and not the study's own pipeline. This sample has under 250,000 distinct CDR3 sequences in its table, and more than 25% of those were observed once. 4% to 5.5% of the sample belongs to the ten largest clones.

The data originate from a study of CD8 T cells in ankylosing spondylitis (dated 2017 in TCRdb). About the investigation overall: T cell receptor beta repertoires were profiled in healthy donors and ankylosing spondylitis patients so that disease-linked TCR variants could be found. The full study cohort was made up of 25 to 30 ankylosing spondylitis patients and fewer than 120 healthy donors. Samples of peripheral blood were taken, and for ankylosing spondylitis patients, synovial fluid was collected as well. Study-wide conclusions, independent of this receptor: The disease-linked clones were reported to be significantly enriched in matched synovial fluid samples from ankylosing spondylitis patients. The disease-linked clones showed a CD8+ phenotype and occurred at relatively low frequencies in peripheral blood. Blood from ankylosing spondylitis patients appeared to be characterized by a TCR beta motif made up of fewer than ten highly homologous amino acid variants. Some motif variants were previously reported in synovial fluid and blood of reactive arthritis patients, suggesting common disease-initiation mechanisms.

From a lookup of the germline V gene, CDR1 and CDR2 are MNHEY and SVGAGI. The CDR3, cysteine through phenylalanine, is 15 amino acids long. Only the CDR3 portion is preserved as DNA: 45 bases, with reading frame beginning at the first base. The V end gives up 4 bases and the J end 4 bases, leaving 6 bases in the junction not matched to a gene. The chain couples TRBV6-5 to TRBJ2-3, and 9 junctional nucleotides match TRBD1. Sequenced input: blood, either unsorted or a sorted T cell fraction (not recorded which). The source is a male donor with ankylosing spondylitis or in good health (not recorded which). CDR3 loop: CASSSQGAGPDTQYF. The DNA sequence is given as TGTGCCAGCAGTTCACAGGGGGCGGGCCCAGATACGCAGTATTTT.